The subject of this entry is one TCR beta chain. Its antigen is not known. At one boundary the junction diverges from the germline segment, which might be a read error. This entry comes from a study of T-cell memory formation after mild COVID-19. Findings of the study overall: Most CD4+ clones that shrank were in CM and EM, while CD8+ ones turned up in EMRA. Nothing showed for sure that second-wave clones peaking on day 37 were SARS-CoV-2 specific.

One entry per CDR3 protein, called by TCRdb with MiXCR from the 5' RACE reads. This table holds around 410,000 distinct CDR3 sequences, 23% found once. The origin of this receptor is an adult woman who had mild COVID-19 (a few samples of this study predate the infection). Cell type and time point are not known. Sequenced input: PBMCs or a T cell subset sorted from them (not recorded which).

CDR3 sequence: CASSLVRDRVSF. Written as DNA, the CDR3 is TGTGCCAGCAGTCTAGTTCGGGACAGGGTCTCCTTC. The chain uses TRBV3-1 and TRBJ2-7, with 9 positions matching TRBD1. CDR1 is LGHDT, CDR2 YNNKEL, per germline (reference sequence). The CDR3 contains 12 residues.